Below, 30 T cell receptor beta chains from the same sample are listed, as sequenced in a study of blood T cell repertoires in COVID-19. Libraries were prepared by immunoSEQ multiplex PCR; TCRdb keeps only in-frame clonotypes and omits some of them. The table shows over 300,000 clones, with roughly 88% occurring only once. What was sequenced was PBMCs or T cells enriched from blood (not recorded which). Receptor source: a man aged 30-40 years who had recovered from COVID-19.

This chain uses TRBV20-1 with TRBJ2-3; D not resolved. The CDR3 is 9 amino acids. The germline V gene encodes CDR1 DFQATT and CDR2 SNEGSKA (reference sequence). V was clipped by 7 bases and J by 3 bases, with 2 bases between them. The CDR3 here is CSVTDTQYF. Written as DNA, the CDR3 is TGCAGTGTAACAGATACGCAGTATTTT.

This chain joins TRBV3-1 (or the pseudogene TRBV3-2) and TRBJ1-3; D might be TRBD1 (6 bases). Trimming left V 5 bases short and J 1 base short, with 9 bases between. The CDR3 spans 14 residues. Per the germline V gene, CDR1 is LGHDT and CDR2 is YNNKEL (reference sequence). In nucleotides, the CDR3 is TGTGCCAGCAGCGTACAGGGATCTGGAAACACCATATATTTT. This gives the protein CASSVQGSGNTIYF.

The J gene is TRBJ2-2, the V gene TRBV12-3 or TRBV12-4; the D is unclear. With 5 bases removed from V and 7 bases from J, the gap between germline ends came to 5 bases. CDR3 length: 11 amino acids. The CDR3 DNA follows: TGTGCCAGCAGTCCCTACGGGGAGCTGTTTTTT. It is translated as CASSPYGELFF.

V and J are TRBV4-1 and TRBJ2-5; D not certain. CDR1 is MGHRA and CDR2 is YSYEKL in the germline V gene. The V gene lost 5 bases and the J gene lost 3 bases, with 7 bases spanning the gap. The CDR3 has 12 residues. DNA of the CDR3: TGCGCCAGCAGCGGGCGAAAAGAGACCCAGTACTTC. It is translated as CASSGRKETQYF.

The DNA for the CDR3 is TGCGCCAGCAGCTTGGCCGGGGTCTCTGCGGAATACTTC. This gives the protein CASSLAGVSAEYF. The V and J genes are TRBV5-1 and TRBJ2-4; the D gene is possibly TRBD2 (5 bases). CDR1 SGHRS and CDR2 YFSETQ come from the germline V gene. The V end was cut by 0 bases, the J end by 16 bases, with 17 bases between. The CDR3 contains 13 residues.

V is TRBV23-1 and J is TRBJ1-2, with 8 bases lining up with TRBD1. TRBV23-1 is flagged as an ORF with uncertain function. Trimming at V came to 10 bases and at J to 0 bases, leaving 25 bases not matched to a gene. The CDR3 is made up of 20 amino acids. CDR3 in amino acids: CATSTRDRSLPIPPNYGYTF. In DNA form, the CDR3 reads TGCGCCACCTCGACCAGGGACAGGTCTTTACCTATTCCCCCTAACTATGGCTACACCTTC.

The chain joins TRBV25-1 to TRBJ1-3, with TRBD1 as a possible D gene (5 bases). This CDR3 spans 16 amino acids. Germline loops: CDR1 MGHDK, CDR2 SYGVNS. V lost 4 bases, J lost 2 bases, and 15 bases lay in between. CDR3 region: CASSVRGWGAGNTIYF. The DNA of the CDR3 is TGTGCCAGCAGTGTCCGGGGGTGGGGCGCTGGAAACACCATATATTTT.

V usage is TRBV5-1 and J usage is TRBJ2-1; 9 bases agree with TRBD2. CDR3 length: 16 residues. CDR1 is SGHRS, CDR2 YFSETQ, per germline. V dropped 1 base and J dropped 7; count of bases not matched to a gene: 9. Written as DNA, the CDR3 is TGCGCCAGCAGCTTGACGGCGGGGGGGCCTGGAAATGAGCAGTTCTTC. Translating gives CASSLTAGGPGNEQFF.

V is TRBV11-2 and J is TRBJ2-5; the match to TRBD1 covers 8 bases. Germline V gene lookup returns CDR1 SGHAT and CDR2 FQNNGV. This CDR3 has 15 residues. Trimming cost V 5 bases and J 3 bases; bases outside gene matches: 8. The CDR3 DNA is TGTGCCAGCAGCACGCCTACAGGGGGAAAAGAGACCCAGTACTTC. Protein sequence: CASSTPTGGKETQYF.

This clone has only a few counts. V is TRBV19 and J is TRBJ2-7; 12 bases align to TRBD2. The germline gives CDR1 LNHDA, CDR2 SQIVND (reference sequence). V lost 9 bases, J lost 0 bases, and 6 bases stayed unmatched. The CDR3 spans 15 residues. The CDR3 region has the DNA TGTGCCAGCCGACTAGCGGGGGACCTCTCCTACGAGCAGTACTTC. Translated, it gives CASRLAGDLSYEQYF.

CDR3: CASSIASGPYEQYF. The CDR3 DNA is TGTGCCAGCAGTATCGCTAGCGGGCCCTACGAGCAGTACTTC. This chain joins TRBV2 and TRBJ2-7, with 8 bases identical to TRBD2. Trimming removed 5 bases from V and 2 bases from J; junction bases left unmatched: 5. This CDR3 is 14 amino acids long. Germline CDR1 SNHLY, CDR2 FYNNEI. The full variable domain, rest sourced from reference TRBV2 and TRBJ2-7, is EPEVTQTPSHQVTQMGQEVILRCVPISNHLYFYWYRQILGQKVEFLVSFYNNEISEKSEIFDDQFSVERPDGSNFTLKIRSTKLEDSAMYFCASSIASGPYEQYFGPGTRLTVT.

This chain joins TRBV9 and TRBJ1-1; D is undetermined. The CDR3 consists of 13 residues. The V end was cut by 0 bases, the J end by 5 bases, with 8 bases between. CDR1 SGDLS and CDR2 YYNGEE come from the germline V gene. The CDR3 spells CASSVGGETEAFF. CDR3 bases: TGTGCCAGCAGCGTAGGAGGTGAAACTGAAGCTTTCTTT.

The chain combines TRBV6-6 with TRBJ2-7; 10 bases line up with TRBD1. Germline values: CDR1 MNHNY, CDR2 SVGAGI (reference sequence). This CDR3 is 17 amino acids long. V dropped 5 bases and J dropped 1; count of bases not matched to a gene: 11. Here the CDR3 reads CASSQTLRDRGSYEQYF. In DNA form, the CDR3 reads TGTGCCAGCAGTCAAACGCTCCGGGACAGGGGTTCCTACGAGCAGTACTTC.

This chain connects TRBV24-1 to TRBJ1-2; the match to TRBD1 covers 10 bases. The germline V gene has CDR1 KGHDR and CDR2 SFDVKD. V was clipped by 11 bases and J by 3 bases; unmatched bases: 2. The CDR3 extends over 12 amino acids. CDR3 sequence reads: CAIGQGDYGYTF. CDR3 coding DNA: TGTGCCATCGGACAGGGGGACTATGGCTACACCTTC.

This clone showed up just once. The rearrangement joins TRBV9 to TRBJ2-7; 11 bases fit TRBD2. J lost 3 bases, V lost 1 base, and 6 bases had no gene match. CDR1 and CDR2 (germline): SGDLS, YYNGEE. This CDR3 is built from 16 residues. This CDR3 is CASSVLAGGKVYEQYF. The CDR3 region has the DNA TGTGCCAGCAGCGTACTAGCGGGGGGAAAAGTCTACGAGCAGTACTTC.

The chain joins TRBV5-4 to TRBJ1-1, with TRBD1 identical over 9 bases. Per the germline V gene, CDR1 is SGHNT and CDR2 is YYREEE (reference sequence). The CDR3 loop spans 15 amino acids. V trimming: 1 base; J trimming: 3 bases; junction bases outside the gene matches: 4. DNA for the CDR3: TGTGCCAGCAGCTTGTGGACAGGGGCGGACACTGAAGCTTTCTTT. It translates to CASSLWTGADTEAFF.

V usage is TRBV4-3 and J usage is TRBJ2-7, with 10 bases that match TRBD2. This CDR3 spans 15 amino acids. Germline V gene sequence: CDR1 LGHNA, CDR2 YSLEER. V gave up 1 base and J gave up 4 bases; unmatched junction bases: 4. The CDR3 nucleotides are TGCGCCAGCAGCCAAGTTCCTAGCGGGGGATACGAGCAGTACTTC. Protein product: CASSQVPSGGYEQYF.

The chain combines TRBV3-1 (or the pseudogene TRBV3-2) with TRBJ1-3; weak D call: TRBD1 (6 bases). Germline CDR1 reads LGHDT; CDR2 reads YNNKEL (reference sequence). The V and J ends lost 1 base and 8 bases respectively, with 12 bases between them. The CDR3 loop spans 14 amino acids. CDR3 coding DNA: TGTGCCAGCAGCCAAGGACTACAGGGTTACACCATATATTTT. Its translation: CASSQGLQGYTIYF.

The chain joins TRBV10-3 to TRBJ2-7; 14 bases map to TRBD2. Germline lookup yields CDR1 ENHRY and CDR2 SYGVKD. Trimming took 3 bases from V and 2 from J; bases not matched to a gene: 9. The CDR3 consists of 18 residues. The CDR3 DNA sequence: TGTGCCATCAGTGAAAGGGGCGGGACTAGCGGGGGAGCCTACGAGCAGTACTTC. It translates to CAISERGGTSGGAYEQYF.

The J gene is TRBJ2-6, the V gene TRBV5-5, with 7 positions matching TRBD2. The CDR3 covers 18 residues. V lost 3 bases to trimming and J lost 2 bases; unmatched junction nucleotides: 11. Germline CDR1 is SGHKS and CDR2 is YYEKEE (reference sequence). DNA of the CDR3: TGTGCCAGCAGCTCGGGAGGTTCCCATTGGACTGGGGCCAACGTCCTGACTTTC. This encodes CASSSGGSHWTGANVLTF. Using reference TRBV5-5 and TRBJ2-6 for the parts outside the CDR3, the full variable domain is DAGVTQSPTHLIKTRGQQVTLRCSPISGHKSVSWYQQVLGQGPQFIFQYYEKEERGRGNFPDRFSARQFPNYSSELNVNALLLGDSALYLCASSSGGSHWTGANVLTFGAGSRLTVL.

The chain joins TRBV6-1 to TRBJ2-5; the match to TRBD2 covers 10 bases. CDR1 and CDR2 from the germline V gene are MNHNS and SASEGT. This CDR3 is built from 18 residues. Trimming removed 1 base from V and 5 bases from J; junction bases left unmatched: 13. In nucleotides, the CDR3 is TGTGCCAGCAGTGAAGTTTCTTTTAGCGGGGGGCCATTGGAGACCCAGTACTTC. Translation gives CASSEVSFSGGPLETQYF.

This clone showed up just once. The chain carries TRBV12-2 and TRBJ1-3. TRBV12-2 is given as a pseudogene. CDR3 size: 16 residues. CDR3 coding DNA: TGTGCAAGTCGCTCCCTCACCTTGCGATCTGGAAACACCATATATTTT. Amino acid sequence: CASRSLTLRSGNTIYF.

The chain uses TRBV10-3 and TRBJ2-2; weak D call: TRBD2 (5 bases). The germline V and J ends were trimmed by 4 bases and 5 bases, with 23 bases remaining between them. The CDR3 extends over 18 amino acids. Germline loops: CDR1 ENHRY, CDR2 SYGVKD. The CDR3 is CAISGGTTGFRSTGELFF. CDR3 nucleotides: TGTGCCATCAGTGGGGGAACAACGGGGTTCCGGTCGACCGGGGAGCTGTTTTTT.

The V gene is TRBV5-1, the J gene TRBJ2-5, with D tentatively TRBD1 (5 bases). V lost 0 bases, J lost 6 bases, and 9 bases lay in between. CDR1 is SGHRS, CDR2 YFSETQ, per germline. The CDR3 has 13 residues. The CDR3 is CASSLGQGQTQYF. The DNA for the CDR3 is TGCGCCAGCAGCTTGGGGCAGGGTCAGACCCAGTACTTC. The complete variable domain, with remaining parts taken from reference TRBV5-1 and TRBJ2-5, reads KAGVTQTPRYLIKTRGQQVTLSCSPISGHRSVSWYQQTPGQGLQFLFEYFSETQRNKGNFPGRFSGRQFSNSRSEMNVSTLELGDSALYLCASSLGQGQTQYFGPGTRLLVL.

The rearrangement joins TRBV4-1 to TRBJ1-3; D may be TRBD1 (5 bases). Germline values: CDR1 MGHRA, CDR2 YSYEKL. Trimming left V 3 bases short and J 8 bases short, with 17 bases between. The CDR3 consists of 15 residues. CDR3 nucleotides: TGCGCCAGCAGCCAGGGGTTCGGCGGGGCGGACACCATATATTTT. It specifies CASSQGFGGADTIYF.

This chain uses TRBV25-1 with TRBJ1-2; D gene ambiguous. The CDR3 is 15 residues long. CDR1 is MGHDK, CDR2 SYGVNS, per germline. Trimming shortened V by 4 bases and J by 3 bases, and 15 bases separated the two germline ends. The CDR3 DNA follows: TGTGCCAGCAGTGGATACTATGTGAGGGACTATGGCTACACCTTC. It yields the protein CASSGYYVRDYGYTF.

This sequence joins TRBV6-5 and TRBJ2-1, with a tentative D call TRBD2 (6 bases). CDR3 length equals 15 residues. CDR1 is MNHEY, CDR2 SVGAGI, per germline. Trimming pared 0 bases from V and 3 bases from J, leaving 9 bases between. CDR3 region: CASSYSGLNYNEQFF. The CDR3 bases are TGTGCCAGCAGTTACTCGGGACTGAACTACAATGAGCAGTTCTTC.

The chain is built from TRBV6-5 and TRBJ1-2; 7 bases fit TRBD1. J gave up 6 bases and V 6 bases, and 7 bases lay outside the gene matches. Germline V lookup: CDR1 MNHEY, CDR2 SVGAGI. The CDR3 runs to 13 residues. The CDR3 coding sequence is TGTGCCAGCAGGCGTCAGGGGGTAGATGGCTACACCTTC. It yields the protein CASRRQGVDGYTF.

This clone showed up just a few times. The chain combines TRBV28 with TRBJ1-2; a weak D match, TRBD1 (5 bases). V shed 5 bases and J shed 5 bases, with 9 bases lying between them. Per the germline V gene, CDR1 is MDHEN and CDR2 is SYDVKM. The CDR3 spans 12 residues. Written as DNA, the CDR3 is TGTGCCAGCAGTGAGGAGGGGTATGGCTACACCTTC. Protein sequence: CASSEEGYGYTF.

V gene TRBV7-2 combines with J gene TRBJ2-7, with unresolved D. This CDR3 is built from 15 residues. Trimming left V 2 bases short and J 0 bases short, with 11 bases between. Germline CDR1 is SGHTA and CDR2 is FQGNSA. The CDR3 DNA follows: TGTGCCAGCAGCTTACTGGTCTTGAGCTCCTACGAGCAGTACTTC. Its protein product is CASSLLVLSSYEQYF. The variable domain in full, with the rest retrieved from reference TRBV7-2 and TRBJ2-7, is GAGVSQSPSNKVTEKGKDVELRCDPISGHTALYWYRQSLGQGLEFLIYFQGNSAPDKSGLPSDRFSAERTGGSVSTLTIQRTQQEDSAVYLCASSLLVLSSYEQYFGPGTRLTVT.